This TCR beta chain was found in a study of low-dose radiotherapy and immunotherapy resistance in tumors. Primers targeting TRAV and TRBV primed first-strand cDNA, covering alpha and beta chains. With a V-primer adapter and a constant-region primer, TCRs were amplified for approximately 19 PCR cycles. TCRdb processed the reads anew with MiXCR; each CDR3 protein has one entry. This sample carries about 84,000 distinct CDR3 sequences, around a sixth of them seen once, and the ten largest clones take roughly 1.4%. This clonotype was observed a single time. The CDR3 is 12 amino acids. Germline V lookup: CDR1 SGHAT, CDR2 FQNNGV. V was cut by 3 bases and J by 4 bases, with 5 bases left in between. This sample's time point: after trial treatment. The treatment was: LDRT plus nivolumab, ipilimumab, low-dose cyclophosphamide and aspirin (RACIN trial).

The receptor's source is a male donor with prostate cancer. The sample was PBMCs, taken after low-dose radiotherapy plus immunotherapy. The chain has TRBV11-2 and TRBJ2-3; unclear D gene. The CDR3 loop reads CASSFLSDTQYF. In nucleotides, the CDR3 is TGTGCCAGCAGCTTTCTGTCAGATACGCAGTATTTT.